This paragraph reports one T cell receptor (beta chain). This entry belongs to a study of metastatic and nonmetastatic thyroid tumors. TCRdb reassembled clones from the PCR reads with MiXCR. This sample carries 39,000 or so clones, roughly 19% of them seen once, and the ten largest clones take around 17%. There were no patients who had received any treatment before thyroid surgery. This CDR3 has 13 residues. Per the germline V gene, CDR1 is MNHEY and CDR2 is SMNVEV (reference sequence). The V gene lost 3 bases and the J gene lost 6 bases, with 12 bases spanning the gap. The sequenced material came from blood. The rearrangement joins TRBV27 to TRBJ2-7, with a tentative D call TRBD2 (6 bases). This sequence originates from a female donor with papillary thyroid cancer or a benign thyroid nodule (not recorded which). Some clones in this sample may be carry-over from other donors' samples. CDR3 sequence (DNA): TGTGCCAGCAGTTTCTCCTGGGAGGTCGAGCAGTACTTC. Its translation is CASSFSWEVEQYF.